This TCR beta chain was retrieved from a study of response to subunit inactivated influenza vaccine. This CDR3 has 13 amino acids. Trimming pared 3 bases from V and 4 bases from J, leaving 12 bases between. Germline-derived CDR1 and CDR2 are SQVTM and ANQGSEA. This clonotype was seen more than once but under ten times. Its specificity is unknown. TCRdb passed the RT-PCR reads through MiXCR, listing each CDR3 protein once. The table lists roughly 700,000 distinct CDR3 sequences, over 11% of them singletons, with around 6.5% in the top ten. Study findings and constraints: Authors suggested that a seasonal influenza vaccination recruits few new T cells each time.

The specimen comprised PBMCs from blood, sampled 14 to 15 days before vaccination. The chain uses TRBV29-1 and TRBJ2-5; D is uncertain. The source is a man aged 50-59 years who received an inactivated influenza vaccine. CDR3: CSVDYSVGETQYF. The CDR3 DNA sequence: TGCAGCGTTGACTACTCGGTAGGAGAGACCCAGTACTTC.